Listed here is a single T cell receptor beta chain. Only one count was recorded for this clone. It lacks a known antigen. No qualities accompany the bases; no much larger clone lies one base away. The collaborating institutions used their own protocols to collect whole blood in K2EDTA tubes. For TCRbeta analysis, collaborators shipped samples as frozen whole blood, isolated PBMCs, or DNA extracted from either of those sample types. The data were obtained in a study of blood T cell repertoires in COVID-19 (dated by TCRdb to the early 2020s). Concerning the study at large: Samples from collaborators originated in the United States, Italy and Spain and spanned both the acute and convalescent phases of COVID-19. The samples were drawn from the first 160 participants of the ongoing ImmuneRACE study and from under 1,500 subjects provided by 6 global collaborators. The prospective study material was composed of cDNA or gDNA derived from T cells, B-cell-depleted T cells, or PBMCs. Sample metadata almost always included a de-identified subject ID, COVID-19 status, age in years and sex. Where available, HLA class I and class II types were obtained from metadata supplied by the sample provider rather than from assay-based typing. Subjects who had been exposed to COVID-19, were actively infected with it, or had recovered from it provided the deeply sampled blood TCRbeta repertoires that made up the dataset. A freely available public database, intended as a resource for researchers studying the immune response to SARS-CoV-2, is where the repertoires were released.

Findings and caveats that apply to the study as a whole: How much clinical and demographic metadata was included differed by source and by participant, and the metadata was provided uncurated.

The CDR3 covers 14 residues, taking in both the cysteine and the phenylalanine. The sequence is cut down to CDR3 DNA, 42 bases in frame from base 1. From a lookup of the germline V gene, CDR1 and CDR2 are SGHRS and YFSETQ. After removal of 2 bases from V and 4 bases from J, the junction retains 3 bases not matched to a gene. TCRbeta CDR3 regions were amplified from genomic DNA by means of the immunoSEQ Assay, a bias-controlled multiplex PCR. Processing in the source paper ran as follows. The number of nucleated cells in each sample was estimated from the amplification of reference gene primers within the assay. To quantify the absolute abundance of each unique TCRbeta CDR3 rearrangement, sequence reads were collapsed and filtered. Productive Simpson clonality was computed per sample as the square root of Simpson's diversity index over productive rearrangements. Drawn from immuneACCESS, this table holds only the in-frame rearrangements with V and J called that TCRdb kept. Clones are partly lost; checked studies trace under half to an unresolved V gene and leave the rest unexplained. The V and J calls and clone size are taken from that table; D and trimming were inferred from the DNA. The sample includes a few hundred thousand clones, with roughly 80% observed a single time. The ten largest clones represent over 9.5% of the sample.

The chain joins TRBV5-1 to TRBJ2-1; 7 middle bases align to TRBD2. The source of this sequence is an elderly woman with acute or convalescent COVID-19. Sequencing used peripheral blood. The DNA sequence is given as TGCGCCAGCAGCTTTGGCGGGAGATACAATGAGCAGTTCTTC. It translates as CASSFGGRYNEQFF. Beyond the CDR3, the reference TRBV5-1 and TRBJ2-1 genes provide the residues; the full variable domain reads: KAGVTQTPRYLIKTRGQQVTLSCSPISGHRSVSWYQQTPGQGLQFLFEYFSETQRNKGNFPGRFSGRQFSNSRSEMNVSTLELGDSALYLCASSFGGRYNEQFFGPGTRLTVL.